The clone carrying this TCR beta chain was found many times. Its antigen is not known. The source of the sample is a study of regulatory T cells in long-lasting Graves disease. Study at large: With positive TSH receptor antibodies and over 5 years of antithyroid drugs, Graves' disease was considered persistent.

The V gene's germline CDR1 is MNHNS and CDR2 SASEGT. V was cut by 6 bases and J by 4 bases, with 15 bases left in between. The CDR3 is made up of 14 amino acids. TCR beta libraries were built with iRepertoire HTBI primers and Arm-PCR of CDR3 regions. One entry per CDR3 protein, called by TCRdb with MiXCR from the multiplex PCR reads. The sample shows about 460,000 distinct CDR3 sequences, less than 25% of them seen only once. Study-level findings and limits: Patients with persistent Graves' had lower TCR diversity than newly diagnosed patients. Whereas new patients shared about a thousand public clonotypes, persistent patients shared more, at 2,500 to 3,500. TRBV28, TRBJ1-2 and TRBJ2-5 emerged as the favored segments in persistent disease.

As to time point: persistent/refractory GD, antithyroid drugs over 5 years with positive TRAb. With RNA extracted from PBMCs as input, the TCR library was made. V gene TRBV6-1 combines with J gene TRBJ1-1; D uncertain. The sample was peripheral blood mononuclear cells (PBMCs), taken when the disease was refractory, from a patient treated with antithyroid drugs. This clonotype was obtained from a female donor with Graves disease. The CDR3 sequence is CASRNDLDSTEAFF. CDR3 bases: TGTGCCAGCAGGAACGACTTGGACTCCACTGAAGCTTTCTTT.